A selection of T cell receptor beta chains follows, all from one sample in a study of metastatic and nonmetastatic thyroid tumors. TCRdb re-clonotyped the PCR reads via MiXCR. Among about 34,000 clones listed, approximately 34% were seen once. The sequencing input was tumor tissue. Source of these receptors: a female donor with papillary thyroid cancer or a benign thyroid nodule (not recorded which). Some clones in this sample may be carry-over from other donors' samples. Both conserved end residues are part of each CDR3. D genes are given only for firm matches. Some rows mark clone size as missing; the rest say once, few, many or name a class of expanded clone.

TGTGCCAGCAGTTACAGCACTAGCGGATACAATGAGCAGTTCTTC	CASSYSTSGYNEQFF	TRBD2	.	TRBJ2-1	TRBV6-2/TRBV6-3
TGCGCCAGCAGCCAAAACTTAGCTACTATCTACGAGCAGTACTTC	CASSQNLATIYEQYF	.	.	TRBJ2-7	TRBV4-3
TGTGCCAGCAGCTCCGGGAGACAGTCTAATTCACCCCTCCACTTT	CASSSGRQSNSPLHF	.	.	TRBJ1-6	TRBV7-6
TGTGCCAGCAGCCTCACAGGGTTGGGTGGAAACACCATATATTTT	CASSLTGLGGNTIYF	.	.	TRBJ1-3	TRBV13
TGTGCCAGCAGTGAGACGGGAACGCAGTATTTT	CASSETGTQYF	.	.	TRBJ2-3	TRBV6-1
TGTGCCAGCAGCTTCCAGGGGGGAGTAATCGAGCAGTACTTC	CASSFQGGVIEQYF	.	.	TRBJ2-7	TRBV11-2
TGTGCCAGCAGTTCTCGACAATCACACGAGCAGTACTTC	CASSSRQSHEQYF	.	few	TRBJ2-7	TRBV12-3/TRBV12-4
TGTGCCAGCAGTTACGGGACACCAACCTCTGGGGCCAACGTCCTGACTTTC	CASSYGTPTSGANVLTF	.	.	TRBJ2-6	TRBV6-5
TGCAGTGCTCGACGAGCGGGAGGGGGGGAGCAGTTCTTC	CSARRAGGGEQFF	TRBD2	.	TRBJ2-1	TRBV20-1
TGTGCCAGCAGCTGGAGGGACAGGGGGTACGAGCAGTACTTC	CASSWRDRGYEQYF	TRBD1	.	TRBJ2-7	TRBV7-8
TGCGCCAGCAGCCTCTCAGGAAGCTACACAGATACGCAGTATTTT	CASSLSGSYTDTQYF	.	once	TRBJ2-3	TRBV5-1
TGTGCCAGCAGTTACCCTAGGGGGGCAAACGAAAAACTGTTTTTT	CASSYPRGANEKLFF	.	few	TRBJ1-4	TRBV6-5
TGTGCCAGCAGCGACAGGGCATCCTATGGCTACACCTTC	CASSDRASYGYTF	TRBD1	.	TRBJ1-2	TRBV6-2/TRBV6-3
TGTGCCAGCAAAACCGGGCTAGGAGGCTACGAGCAGTACTTC	CASKTGLGGYEQYF	.	.	TRBJ2-7	TRBV6-1
TGCGCCAGCAGCTTGGGGGAGGCCACCGGGGAGCTGTTTTTT	CASSLGEATGELFF	.	.	TRBJ2-2	TRBV5-1
TGTGCCAGTAGAGGACAGGCCAATCAGCCCCAGCATTTT	CASRGQANQPQHF	TRBD1	few	TRBJ1-5	TRBV19
TGTGCCAGCAGCTTAGGGCTTTCCTACGAGCAGTACTTC	CASSLGLSYEQYF	.	.	TRBJ2-7	TRBV7-6
TGTGCCAGCAGCGTAGGAGGAGAGACAGGGGGCATTGGCTACACCTTC	CASSVGGETGGIGYTF	TRBD1	.	TRBJ1-2	TRBV9
TGTGCCAGCAGTCCCCCTGATTTCTACGAGCAGTACTTC	CASSPPDFYEQYF	.	.	TRBJ2-7	TRBV12-3/TRBV12-4
TGCGCCAGCAGCTTAGAGGAGGGCCCCAACACCGGGGAGCTGTTTTTT	CASSLEEGPNTGELFF	.	.	TRBJ2-2	TRBV5-1
TGTGCCAGTAGTGTGGACTACCGCAAGGAGACCCAGTACTTC	CASSVDYRKETQYF	.	medium-sized	TRBJ2-5	TRBV19
TGTGCCAGCAGCGAGGAGTGGGGACTAGCGGGAGGAGACTACAATGAGCAGTTCTTC	CASSEEWGLAGGDYNEQFF	TRBD2	.	TRBJ2-1	TRBV7-2
TGTGCCACCAGTGATTTGGGTGACAGGGGAGGGTATGAGCAGTTCTTC	CATSDLGDRGGYEQFF	.	.	TRBJ2-1	TRBV24-1
TGTGCCAGCCACCCAGGGAACACTGAAGCTTTCTTT	CASHPGNTEAFF	.	few	TRBJ1-1	TRBV12-3/TRBV12-4
TGTGCCAGCAGTTTATCGGGATACAATGAGCAGTTCTTC	CASSLSGYNEQFF	.	few	TRBJ2-1	TRBV12-3/TRBV12-4
TGTGCCACTACGGGAGTTGCGGGACAAGAGACCCAGTACTTC	CATTGVAGQETQYF	.	medium-sized	TRBJ2-5	TRBV6-2/TRBV6-3
TGCGCCAGCAGCAAGACCCAGGGAGATGGCTACACCTTC	CASSKTQGDGYTF	.	.	TRBJ1-2	TRBV5-1
TGTGCCACCAGCAGAGGCTGGAGCTCCTACAATGAGCAGTTCTTC	CATSRGWSSYNEQFF	.	.	TRBJ2-1	TRBV15
TGTGCCTGGAGCCCAATCCAGGGGGCCATTAGCAATCAGCCCCAGCATTTT	CAWSPIQGAISNQPQHF	TRBD1	.	TRBJ1-5	TRBV30
TGTGCCAGCAGCCCAACTAGAGCGGGCACAGATACGCAGTATTTT	CASSPTRAGTDTQYF	.	few	TRBJ2-3	TRBV28
TGTGCCACCAGCAGAGAAAGGGGGCAGCCCCAGCATTTT	CATSRERGQPQHF	.	.	TRBJ1-5	TRBV15
TGCAGTGCTAGGGCCCAGCCAACCTACGAGCAGTACTTC	CSARAQPTYEQYF	.	once	TRBJ2-7	TRBV20-1
TGTGCCAGCTCCCGAAACCAACCGTATTCCCTTGTGATGAGCTACACCTTC	CASSRNQPYSLVMSYTF	.	.	TRBJ1-2	TRBV19
TGTGCCAGCAGGTCTAGCGGTCAGAGGTTCAATGAGCAGTTCTTC	CASRSSGQRFNEQFF	TRBD2	.	TRBJ2-1	TRBV6-1
TGTGCCAGCCGCCGTGCATCGCCCTACGAGCAGTACTTC	CASRRASPYEQYF	.	few	TRBJ2-7	TRBV27
TGTGCCTGGAGTGTGGGTGATGAGCAGTTCTTC	CAWSVGDEQFF	.	.	TRBJ2-1	TRBV30
TGTGCCAGCCGACAGTCTTCCACAGATACGCAGTATTTT	CASRQSSTDTQYF	.	once	TRBJ2-3	TRBV14